These T cell receptor beta chains were read from a single sample in a study of long-term antiretroviral therapy in people with HIV. Profiled with immunoSEQ multiplex PCR; TCRdb holds only in-frame clones, not every one. The data show approximately 35,000 clones, with 60% to 85% seen just once and just over 7% held by the top ten. The sequences come from unsorted PBMCs, collected 2 years after starting antiretroviral therapy. These receptors were obtained from a woman aged 50 to 60 with HIV. CDR3s include the opening cysteine and the closing phenylalanine or tryptophan. Each record gives: CDR3 DNA, CDR3 protein, J gene, V gene, clone size, D gene. The D gene is left open where the match is weak. Rows give clone size only sometimes, using once, few, many, or a class for an expanded clone.

cdr3_nt: TGTGCCAGCAGTTTGGTACAGAGTTCGGGACAGCCCCAGCATTTT
cdr3_aa: CASSLVQSSGQPQHF
j_call: TRBJ1-5
v_call: TRBV27
clone_size: .
d_call: .

cdr3_nt: TGTGCCAGCAGCGATGGGGGAGGTGTCCAAGAGACCCAGTACTTC
cdr3_aa: CASSDGGGVQETQYF
j_call: TRBJ2-5
v_call: TRBV9
clone_size: .
d_call: .

cdr3_nt: TGCGCCAGCCCCAGCGCAGGGTACACAGATACGCAGTATTTT
cdr3_aa: CASPSAGYTDTQYF
j_call: TRBJ2-3
v_call: TRBV23-1
clone_size: once
d_call: .

cdr3_nt: TGCGCCAGCAGCTTGGGCCTCCCCGTGGAAGAGACCCAGTACTTC
cdr3_aa: CASSLGLPVEETQYF
j_call: TRBJ2-5
v_call: TRBV5-1
clone_size: .
d_call: .

cdr3_nt: TGCGCCAGCAGCCCACAGAAGGGACAGGGGGTAGGGGAGACCCAGTACTTC
cdr3_aa: CASSPQKGQGVGETQYF
j_call: TRBJ2-5
v_call: TRBV5-1
clone_size: .
d_call: TRBD1

cdr3_nt: TGTGCCAGCAGCTCCAGCGGGGACTACAATGAGCAGTTCTTC
cdr3_aa: CASSSSGDYNEQFF
j_call: TRBJ2-1
v_call: TRBV7-3
clone_size: few
d_call: TRBD2

cdr3_nt: TGTGCCAGCAGCCGTCCTAGCGGGGGATTCTACGAGCAGTACTTC
cdr3_aa: CASSRPSGGFYEQYF
j_call: TRBJ2-7
v_call: TRBV7-9
clone_size: .
d_call: TRBD2

cdr3_nt: TGTGCCAGCAGCCAAGAGTACGCTAATACGCAGTATTTT
cdr3_aa: CASSQEYANTQYF
j_call: TRBJ2-3
v_call: TRBV4-2
clone_size: once
d_call: .

cdr3_nt: TGTGCCAGCTCACCTATCCGGGACAGAGGAAACACCATATATTTT
cdr3_aa: CASSPIRDRGNTIYF
j_call: TRBJ1-3
v_call: TRBV18
clone_size: .
d_call: TRBD1

cdr3_nt: TGTGCCAGCAGCGTGAGCGGGGGGACGAACACCGGGGAGCTGTTTTTT
cdr3_aa: CASSVSGGTNTGELFF
j_call: TRBJ2-2
v_call: TRBV9
clone_size: .
d_call: TRBD2

cdr3_nt: TGCGCCAGCAGCTTGGCTAGCACCGATTACGAGCAGTACTTC
cdr3_aa: CASSLASTDYEQYF
j_call: TRBJ2-7
v_call: TRBV5-1
clone_size: .
d_call: .

cdr3_nt: TGTGCCAGCAGCGTCGGTAAGGGGGGTCAGCCCCAGCATTTT
cdr3_aa: CASSVGKGGQPQHF
j_call: TRBJ1-5
v_call: TRBV9
clone_size: .
d_call: .

cdr3_nt: TGCGCCAGCAGCTTGGTTGCAGGGGCTAGGACTGAAGCTTTCTTT
cdr3_aa: CASSLVAGARTEAFF
j_call: TRBJ1-1
v_call: TRBV5-1
clone_size: .
d_call: .

cdr3_nt: TGTGCCAGCAGCTGGTCTGGAGCTGGCACAGATACGCAGTATTTT
cdr3_aa: CASSWSGAGTDTQYF
j_call: TRBJ2-3
v_call: TRBV5-5
clone_size: once
d_call: .

cdr3_nt: TGTGCCAGCAGCTTAGATAATTCACCCCTCCACTTT
cdr3_aa: CASSLDNSPLHF
j_call: TRBJ1-6
v_call: TRBV7-6
clone_size: .
d_call: .

cdr3_nt: TGTGCCAGCAGCTATGTAAATAGCAATCAGCCCCAGCATTTT
cdr3_aa: CASSYVNSNQPQHF
j_call: TRBJ1-5
v_call: TRBV7-8
clone_size: .
d_call: .

cdr3_nt: TGTGCCAGCAGCTTAGTAGGGGTAACGGATAATTCACCCCTCCACTTT
cdr3_aa: CASSLVGVTDNSPLHF
j_call: TRBJ1-6
v_call: TRBV13
clone_size: few
d_call: .

cdr3_nt: TGTGCCAGCAGCAAAGTGAAGGGGGGGACAGTTCACAATGAGCAGTTCTTC
cdr3_aa: CASSKVKGGTVHNEQFF
j_call: TRBJ2-1
v_call: TRBV25-1
clone_size: .
d_call: .

cdr3_nt: TGTGCCAGCAGTTTAAGACAGGGTACCTACGAGCAGTACTTC
cdr3_aa: CASSLRQGTYEQYF
j_call: TRBJ2-7
v_call: TRBV27
clone_size: .
d_call: TRBD1

cdr3_nt: TGCGCCAGCAAACTAGCGGGGGGCGGTAGTGAGCAGTTCTTC
cdr3_aa: CASKLAGGGSEQFF
j_call: TRBJ2-1
v_call: TRBV5-1
clone_size: once
d_call: TRBD2

cdr3_nt: TGTGCCAGCAGCCAAGGGAACCGGGGGGGCTCCTACAATGAGCAGTTCTTC
cdr3_aa: CASSQGNRGGSYNEQFF
j_call: TRBJ2-1
v_call: TRBV14
clone_size: .
d_call: TRBD2

cdr3_nt: TGTGCCAGCTCACCCTCGGGACAGGGGGAAAAACTGTTTTTT
cdr3_aa: CASSPSGQGEKLFF
j_call: TRBJ1-4
v_call: TRBV18
clone_size: .
d_call: TRBD1

cdr3_nt: TGTGCCAGCAGTGAATTACTAGCGGGGGGTCTGGATGAGCAGTTCTTC
cdr3_aa: CASSELLAGGLDEQFF
j_call: TRBJ2-1
v_call: TRBV6-1
clone_size: .
d_call: TRBD2

cdr3_nt: TGTGCCAGCAGCCCCGTGAAGGCGAAGGATACGCAGTATTTT
cdr3_aa: CASSPVKAKDTQYF
j_call: TRBJ2-3
v_call: TRBV11-2
clone_size: .
d_call: .

cdr3_nt: TGCACCAGCAGCCAAGACGAGACACGACCAGAGGGAACTAATGAAAAACTGTTTTTT
cdr3_aa: CTSSQDETRPEGTNEKLFF
j_call: TRBJ1-4
v_call: TRBV1
clone_size: .
d_call: .

cdr3_nt: TGTGCCAGCAGCTTAGCTCCCCGGGCTAGCGGGCAGCCGGAGACCCAGTACTTC
cdr3_aa: CASSLAPRASGQPETQYF
j_call: TRBJ2-5
v_call: TRBV7-2
clone_size: once
d_call: TRBD2

cdr3_nt: TGTGCCAACCCGACTAGCGGGGGTTTGGATACGCAGTATTTT
cdr3_aa: CANPTSGGLDTQYF
j_call: TRBJ2-3
v_call: TRBV27
clone_size: once
d_call: TRBD2

cdr3_nt: TGTGCCTGGAGTGTATATGGGGCAGGACACCAGCCCCAGCATTTT
cdr3_aa: CAWSVYGAGHQPQHF
j_call: TRBJ1-5
v_call: TRBV30
clone_size: .
d_call: .